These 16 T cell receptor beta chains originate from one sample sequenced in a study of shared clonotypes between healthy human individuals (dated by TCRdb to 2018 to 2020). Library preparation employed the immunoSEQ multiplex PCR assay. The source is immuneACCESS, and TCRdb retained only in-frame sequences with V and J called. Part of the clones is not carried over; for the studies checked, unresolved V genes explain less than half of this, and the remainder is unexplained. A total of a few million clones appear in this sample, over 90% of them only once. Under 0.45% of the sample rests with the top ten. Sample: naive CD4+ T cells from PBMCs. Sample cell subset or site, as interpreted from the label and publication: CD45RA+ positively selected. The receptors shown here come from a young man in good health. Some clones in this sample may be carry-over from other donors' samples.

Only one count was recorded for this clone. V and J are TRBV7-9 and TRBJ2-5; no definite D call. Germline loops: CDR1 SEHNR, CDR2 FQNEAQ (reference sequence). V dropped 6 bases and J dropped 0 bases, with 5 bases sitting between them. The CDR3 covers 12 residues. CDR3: CASSPYQETQYF. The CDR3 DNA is TGTGCCAGCAGTCCTTACCAAGAGACCCAGTACTTC.

This chain's CDR3 is CAWSPDRDTEAFF. As DNA, the CDR3 is TGTGCCTGGAGTCCCGACAGGGACACTGAAGCTTTCTTT. The chain couples TRBV30 to TRBJ1-1, with TRBD1 matching 7 bases. The CDR3 consists of 13 residues. The germline gives CDR1 GTSNPN, CDR2 SVGIG (reference sequence). V gave up 2 bases and J gave up 3 bases; unmatched junction bases: 3. The full variable domain, completed using reference TRBV30 and TRBJ1-1, is SQTIHQWPATLVQPVGSPLSLECTVEGTSNPNLYWYRQAAGRGLQLLFYSVGIGQISSEVPQNLSASRPQDRQFILSSKKLLLSDSGFYLCAWSPDRDTEAFFGQGTRLTVV.

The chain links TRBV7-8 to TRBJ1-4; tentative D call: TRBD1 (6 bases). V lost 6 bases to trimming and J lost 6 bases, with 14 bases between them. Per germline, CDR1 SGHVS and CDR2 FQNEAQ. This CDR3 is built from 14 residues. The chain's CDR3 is CASSLTTGYEKLFF. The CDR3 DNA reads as TGTGCCAGCAGTCTCACCACAGGGTATGAAAAACTGTTTTTT.

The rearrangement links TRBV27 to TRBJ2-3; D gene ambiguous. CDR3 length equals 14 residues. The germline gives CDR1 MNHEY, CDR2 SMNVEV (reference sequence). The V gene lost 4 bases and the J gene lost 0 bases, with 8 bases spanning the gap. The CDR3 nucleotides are TGTGCCAGCAGTTGGTCAAGGAGCACAGATACGCAGTATTTT. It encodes CASSWSRSTDTQYF.

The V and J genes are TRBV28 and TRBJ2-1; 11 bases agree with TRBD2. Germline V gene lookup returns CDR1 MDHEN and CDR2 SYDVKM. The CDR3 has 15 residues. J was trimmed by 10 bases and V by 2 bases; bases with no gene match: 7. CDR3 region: CASSLGTSGPPEQFF. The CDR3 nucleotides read TGTGCCAGCAGTTTAGGGACTAGCGGACCTCCGGAGCAGTTCTTC.

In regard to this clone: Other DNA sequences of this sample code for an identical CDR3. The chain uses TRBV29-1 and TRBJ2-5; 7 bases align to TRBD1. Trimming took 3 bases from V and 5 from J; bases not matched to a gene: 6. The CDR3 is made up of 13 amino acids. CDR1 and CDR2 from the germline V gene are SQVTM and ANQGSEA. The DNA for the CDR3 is TGCAGCGTTGAGACAGGGCTAGGGGAGACCCAGTACTTC. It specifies CSVETGLGETQYF. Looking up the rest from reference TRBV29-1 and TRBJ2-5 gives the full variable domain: SAVISQKPSRDICQRGTSLTIQCQVDSQVTMMFWYRQQPGQSLTLIATANQGSEATYESGFVIDKFPISRPNLTFSTLTVSNMSPEDSSIYLCSVETGLGETQYFGPGTRLLVL.

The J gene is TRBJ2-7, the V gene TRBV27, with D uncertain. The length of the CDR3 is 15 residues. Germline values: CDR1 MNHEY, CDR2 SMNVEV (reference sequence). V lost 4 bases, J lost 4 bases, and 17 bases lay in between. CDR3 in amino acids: CASSSSQTLKYEQYF. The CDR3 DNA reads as TGTGCCAGCAGTTCCTCACAGACCCTAAAGTACGAGCAGTACTTC.

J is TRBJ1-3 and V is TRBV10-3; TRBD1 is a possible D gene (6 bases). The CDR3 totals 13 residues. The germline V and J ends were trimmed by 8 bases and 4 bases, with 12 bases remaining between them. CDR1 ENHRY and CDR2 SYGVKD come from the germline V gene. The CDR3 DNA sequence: TGTGCCATCGGGGGGGCCGGCGGAAACACCATATATTTT. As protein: CAIGGAGGNTIYF.

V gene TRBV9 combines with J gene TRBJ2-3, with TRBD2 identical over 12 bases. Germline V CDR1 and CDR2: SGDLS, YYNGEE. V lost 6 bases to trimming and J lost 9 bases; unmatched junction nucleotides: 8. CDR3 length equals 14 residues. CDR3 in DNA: TGTGCCAGCACCAGACTAGCGGGAGAGCGGACGCAGTATTTT. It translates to CASTRLAGERTQYF.

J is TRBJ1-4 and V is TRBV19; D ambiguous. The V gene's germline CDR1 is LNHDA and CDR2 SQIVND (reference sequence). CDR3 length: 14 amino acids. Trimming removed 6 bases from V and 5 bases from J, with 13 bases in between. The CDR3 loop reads CASSPGPLNEKLFF. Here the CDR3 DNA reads TGTGCCAGTAGCCCTGGACCGTTGAATGAAAAACTGTTTTTT.

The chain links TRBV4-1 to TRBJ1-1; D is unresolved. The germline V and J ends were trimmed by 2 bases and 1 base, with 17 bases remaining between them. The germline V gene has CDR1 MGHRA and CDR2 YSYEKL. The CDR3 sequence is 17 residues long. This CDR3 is CASSQIIVLTQNTEAFF. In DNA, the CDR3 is TGCGCCAGCAGCCAAATTATCGTCCTTACACAGAACACTGAAGCTTTCTTT.

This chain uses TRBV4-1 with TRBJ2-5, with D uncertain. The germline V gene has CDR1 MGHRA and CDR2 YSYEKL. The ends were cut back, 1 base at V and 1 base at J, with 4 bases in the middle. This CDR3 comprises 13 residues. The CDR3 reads CASSQVAQETQYF. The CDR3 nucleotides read TGCGCCAGCAGCCAAGTAGCCCAAGAGACCCAGTACTTC.

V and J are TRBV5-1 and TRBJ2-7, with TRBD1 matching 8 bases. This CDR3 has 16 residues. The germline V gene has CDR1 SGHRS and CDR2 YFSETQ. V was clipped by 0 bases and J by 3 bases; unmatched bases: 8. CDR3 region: CASSLATGQAHYEQYF. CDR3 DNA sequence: TGCGCCAGCAGCTTGGCCACGGGACAGGCGCACTACGAGCAGTACTTC.

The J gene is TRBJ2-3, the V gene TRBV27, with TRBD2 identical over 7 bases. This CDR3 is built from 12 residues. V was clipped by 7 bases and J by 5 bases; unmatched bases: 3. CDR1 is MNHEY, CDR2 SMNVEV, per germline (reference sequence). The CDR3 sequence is CASTPGGDTQYF. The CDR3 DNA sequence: TGTGCCAGCACCCCGGGGGGAGATACGCAGTATTTT.

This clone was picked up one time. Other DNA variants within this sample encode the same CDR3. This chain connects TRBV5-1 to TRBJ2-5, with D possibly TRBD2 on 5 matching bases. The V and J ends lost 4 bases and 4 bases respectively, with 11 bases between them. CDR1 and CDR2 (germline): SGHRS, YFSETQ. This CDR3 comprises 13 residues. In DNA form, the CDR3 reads TGCGCCAGCAGCGGAGGCCCCGGAGAGACCCAGTACTTC. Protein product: CASSGGPGETQYF.

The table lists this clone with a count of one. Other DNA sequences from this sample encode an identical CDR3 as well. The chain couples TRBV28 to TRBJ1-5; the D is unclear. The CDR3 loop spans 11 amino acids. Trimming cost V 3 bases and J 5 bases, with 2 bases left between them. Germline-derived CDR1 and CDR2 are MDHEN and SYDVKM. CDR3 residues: CASSFHQPQHF. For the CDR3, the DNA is TGTGCCAGCAGTTTTCATCAGCCCCAGCATTTT.